The source of this TCR beta chain is a study of blood T cell repertoires in COVID-19. In the study overall: Spain, Italy and the United States supplied samples that represented acute and convalescent COVID-19. In each case, the material was cDNA or gDNA derived from T cells, B-cell-depleted T cells, or PBMCs.

Original processing notes: How many nucleated cells were present was estimated from reference gene primer amplification. Produced via immunoSEQ multiplex PCR; TCRdb's table is partial and in-frame only. V, J and clone size are those of that table, while D and trimming were read from the DNA. This table has under 200,000 clones, roughly 84% appearing once. The CDR3 is 11 residues long. Trimming cost V 4 bases and J 3 bases, with 4 bases left between them. Per the germline V gene, CDR1 is SGHRS and CDR2 is YFSETQ. This TCR was sampled from a human donor with acute or convalescent COVID-19. The donor label of this sample is uncertain. The chain couples TRBV5-1 to TRBJ2-5; no clear D gene. Sample: peripheral blood. The CDR3 bases are TGCGCCAGCAGCCTAGAAGAGACCCAGTACTTC. It yields the protein CASSLEETQYF.